This record concerns one TCR beta chain sequence. Its ends do not fully match the called genes, so a read error is possible. No cell sorting was done before RNA was extracted from the tissue. Distant lung tissue was collected more than 3 cm away from the tumor edge. Germline V gene data show CDR1 as SEHNR and CDR2 as FQNEAQ (reference sequence). The CDR3 extends over 14 amino acids. These data belong to a study of tumor and adjacent non-tumor tissue in lung cancer. The library came from three nested PCR rounds adapted from ARM-PCR protocols. TCRdb used MiXCR to reprocess the multiplex PCR reads, holding one entry per CDR3 protein. The data hold fewer than 45,000 distinct CDR3 sequences, with less than 70% observed a single time.

The chain combines TRBV7-9 with TRBJ1-3, with TRBD1 as a possible D gene (6 bases). The clonotype comes from a woman aged 40 to 55 with non-small cell lung cancer. Sequenced material: distant non-tumor lung tissue. For the CDR3, the DNA is TGTACCAGCAGCTTACAGGGCTCTGGAAACACCATATATTTT. This gives the protein CTSSLQGSGNTIYF. The entire variable domain, with the rest obtained from reference TRBV7-9 and TRBJ1-3, is as follows: DTGVSQNPRHKITKRGQNVTFRCDPISEHNRLYWYRQTLGQGPEFLTYFQNEAQLEKSRLLSDRFSAERPKGSFSTLEIQRTEQGDSAMYLCTSSLQGSGNTIYFGEGSWLTVV.